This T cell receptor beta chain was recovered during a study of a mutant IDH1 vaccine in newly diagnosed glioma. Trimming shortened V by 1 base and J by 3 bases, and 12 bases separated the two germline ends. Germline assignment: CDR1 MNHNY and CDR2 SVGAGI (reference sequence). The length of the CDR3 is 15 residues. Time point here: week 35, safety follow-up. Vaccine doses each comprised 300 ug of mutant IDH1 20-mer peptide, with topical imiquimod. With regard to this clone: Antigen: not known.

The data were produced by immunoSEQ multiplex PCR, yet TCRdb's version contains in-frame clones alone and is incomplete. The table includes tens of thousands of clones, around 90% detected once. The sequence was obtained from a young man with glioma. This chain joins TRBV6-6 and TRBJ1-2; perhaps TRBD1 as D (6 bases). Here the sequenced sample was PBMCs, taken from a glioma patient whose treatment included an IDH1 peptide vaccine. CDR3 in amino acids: CASSYLGRGDYGYTF. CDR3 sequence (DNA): TGTGCCAGCAGTTACTTAGGCAGGGGTGACTATGGCTACACCTTC.